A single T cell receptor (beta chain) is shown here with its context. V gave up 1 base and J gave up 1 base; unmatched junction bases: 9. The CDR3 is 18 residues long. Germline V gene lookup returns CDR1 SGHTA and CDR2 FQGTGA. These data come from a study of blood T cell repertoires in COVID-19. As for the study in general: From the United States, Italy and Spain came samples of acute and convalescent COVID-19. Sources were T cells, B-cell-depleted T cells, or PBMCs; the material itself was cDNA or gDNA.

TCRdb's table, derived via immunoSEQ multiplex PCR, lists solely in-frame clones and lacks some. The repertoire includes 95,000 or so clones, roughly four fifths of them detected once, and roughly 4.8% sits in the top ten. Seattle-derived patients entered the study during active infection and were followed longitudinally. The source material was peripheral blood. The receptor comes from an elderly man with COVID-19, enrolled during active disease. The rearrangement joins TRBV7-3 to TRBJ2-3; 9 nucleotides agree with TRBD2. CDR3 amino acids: CASSLRGLASGGTDTQYF. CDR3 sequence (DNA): TGTGCCAGCAGCTTAAGGGGCCTGGCTAGCGGGGGCACAGATACGCAGTATTTT.